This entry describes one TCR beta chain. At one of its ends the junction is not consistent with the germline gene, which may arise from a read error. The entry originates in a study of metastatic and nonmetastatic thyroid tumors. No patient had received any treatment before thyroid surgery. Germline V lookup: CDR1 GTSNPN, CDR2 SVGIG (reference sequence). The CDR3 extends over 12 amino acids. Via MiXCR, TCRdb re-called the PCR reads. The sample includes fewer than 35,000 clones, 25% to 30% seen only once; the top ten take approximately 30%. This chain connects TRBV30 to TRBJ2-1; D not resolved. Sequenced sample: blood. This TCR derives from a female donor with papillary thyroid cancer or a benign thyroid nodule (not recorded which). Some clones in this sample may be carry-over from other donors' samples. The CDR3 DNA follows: TGTGACTGGAGTGGGGCCTACAATGAGCAGTTCTTC. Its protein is CDWSGAYNEQFF.